The clone carrying this T cell receptor (beta chain) appeared a single time. These data are taken from a study of OX40 agonist ivuxolimab in advanced cancers. The germline gives CDR1 SGHTA, CDR2 FQGTGA. Trimming cost V 2 bases and J 3 bases; bases outside gene matches: 2. This CDR3 region has 15 residues. Repertoires were generated with immunoSEQ multiplex PCR, while TCRdb's copy carries only in-frame clones and drops some. The data contain about 100,000 clones, approximately 90% of them seen just once; the ten biggest clones take up around 0.58%. The receptor was derived from an adult with an advanced solid tumor such as melanoma, head and neck, liver or kidney cancer. Sample: CD4+ or CD8+ T cells sorted from blood, taken in a trial of the OX40 agonist ivuxolimab. This chain uses TRBV7-3 with TRBJ2-1; 9 nucleotides line up with TRBD2. The CDR3 sequence is CASSLETSGYNEQFF. CDR3 DNA sequence: TGTGCCAGCAGCTTAGAGACTAGCGGCTACAATGAGCAGTTCTTC.